The rows below give T cell receptor beta chains drawn from one sample of a study of identical twins. TCRdb used MiXCR to reprocess the 5' RACE reads, holding one entry per CDR3 protein. The sample consists of 1.5 million to 2 million distinct CDR3 sequences, about 31% of them appearing once. The specimen was cord blood. The receptors here all came from a newborn girl in good health. The CDR3 runs from the conserved cysteine through the conserved F or W. Clone size is not always given. Where it is, it says once, few, many or a class for expanded clones.

NA	TRBV4-1	14	TRBJ2-7	CASSQEQGAYEQCF
NA	TRBV6-7	15	TRBJ1-5	CASSLPDRAYQPQHF
few	TRBV13	15	TRBJ2-3	CASSLERPGGDTQYF
NA	TRBV6-1	17	TRBJ2-2	CASSELGLAVYTGELFF
NA	TRBV11-2	13	TRBJ1-5	CASSRQNNQPQHF
many	TRBV5-1	15	TRBJ1-2	CASSLDGGVGYGYTF
NA	TRBV7-9	18	TRBJ2-1	CASSLVAGGPWIIDEQFF
NA	TRBV29-1	13	TRBJ1-2	CRAGTGSAYGYTF
few	TRBV4-2	17	TRBJ2-3	CASSQDQGGTVADTQYF
NA	TRBV15	12	TRBJ2-6	CATSRGPNVLTF
few	TRBV4-1	16	TRBJ2-3	CASSQDPGHSTDTQYF
few	TRBV7-2	16	TRBJ2-1	CASSYRLASSYNEQFF
NA	TRBV10-3	14	TRBJ2-1	CAICEASGGYEQFF
NA	TRBV6-5	18	TRBJ1-1	CASSYSEIGQGVRWKAFF
NA	TRBV25-1	15	TRBJ2-1	CASSESGLAVNEQFF
NA	TRBV28	14	TRBJ2-2	CASSLSRATGELFF